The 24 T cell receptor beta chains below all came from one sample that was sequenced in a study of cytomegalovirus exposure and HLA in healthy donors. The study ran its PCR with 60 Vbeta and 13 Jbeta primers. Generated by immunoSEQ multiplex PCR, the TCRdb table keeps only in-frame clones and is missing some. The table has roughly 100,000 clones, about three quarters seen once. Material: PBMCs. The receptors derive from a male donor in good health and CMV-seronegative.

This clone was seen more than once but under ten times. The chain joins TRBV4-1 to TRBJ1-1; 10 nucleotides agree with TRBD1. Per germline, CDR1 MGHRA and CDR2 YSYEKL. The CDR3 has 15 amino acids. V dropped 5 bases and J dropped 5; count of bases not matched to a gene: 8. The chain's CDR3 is CASSFRAGQGTEAFF. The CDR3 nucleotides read TGCGCCAGCAGCTTTCGCGCGGGACAGGGGACTGAAGCTTTCTTT.

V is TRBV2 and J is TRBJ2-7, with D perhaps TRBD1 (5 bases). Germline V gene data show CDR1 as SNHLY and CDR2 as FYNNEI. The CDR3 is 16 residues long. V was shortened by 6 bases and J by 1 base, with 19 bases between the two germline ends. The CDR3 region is CASSYNVQGPSYEQYF. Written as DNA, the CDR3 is TGTGCCAGCAGCTACAACGTGCAGGGCCCTTCCTACGAGCAGTACTTC. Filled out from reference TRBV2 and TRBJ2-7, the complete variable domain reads EPEVTQTPSHQVTQMGQEVILRCVPISNHLYFYWYRQILGQKVEFLVSFYNNEISEKSEIFDDQFSVERPDGSNFTLKIRSTKLEDSAMYFCASSYNVQGPSYEQYFGPGTRLTVT.

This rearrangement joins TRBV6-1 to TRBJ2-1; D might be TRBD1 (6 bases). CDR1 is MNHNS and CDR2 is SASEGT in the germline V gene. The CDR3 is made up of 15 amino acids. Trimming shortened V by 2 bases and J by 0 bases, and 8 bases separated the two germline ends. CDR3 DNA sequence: TGTGCCAGCAGTGAAAGAGGGGGCTCCTACAATGAGCAGTTCTTC. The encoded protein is CASSERGGSYNEQFF.

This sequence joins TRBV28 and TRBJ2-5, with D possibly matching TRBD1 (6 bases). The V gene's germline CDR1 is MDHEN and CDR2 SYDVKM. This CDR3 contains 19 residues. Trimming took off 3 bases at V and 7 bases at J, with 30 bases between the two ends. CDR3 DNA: TGTGCCAGCAGTTTTTTTATTTCGCTCGGTGCAGGGGATGATGGGACCCAGTACTTC. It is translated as CASSFFISLGAGDDGTQYF.

Written as DNA, the CDR3 is TGTGCCAGCACTGACGGCGGACAGGGTGGAGGTTGGAATCAGCCCCAGCATTTT. Amino acids: CASTDGGQGGGWNQPQHF. V usage is TRBV6-1 and J usage is TRBJ1-5; the match to TRBD1 covers 8 bases. V trimming: 7 bases; J trimming: 4 bases; junction bases outside the gene matches: 18. Germline V gene data show CDR1 as MNHNS and CDR2 as SASEGT. This CDR3 is 18 amino acids long.

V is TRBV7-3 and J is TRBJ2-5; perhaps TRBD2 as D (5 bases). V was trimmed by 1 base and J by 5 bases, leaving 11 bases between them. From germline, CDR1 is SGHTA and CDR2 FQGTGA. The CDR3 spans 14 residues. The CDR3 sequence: CASSLSWESETQYF. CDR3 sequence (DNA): TGTGCCAGCAGCTTAAGTTGGGAGTCGGAGACCCAGTACTTC.

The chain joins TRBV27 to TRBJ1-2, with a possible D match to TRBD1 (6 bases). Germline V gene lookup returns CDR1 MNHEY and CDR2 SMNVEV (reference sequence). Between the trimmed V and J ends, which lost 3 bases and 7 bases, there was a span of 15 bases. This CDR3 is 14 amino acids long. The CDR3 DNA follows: TGTGCCAGCAGTTTTATTCTGGGGGCGAGTGGCTACACCTTC. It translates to CASSFILGASGYTF.

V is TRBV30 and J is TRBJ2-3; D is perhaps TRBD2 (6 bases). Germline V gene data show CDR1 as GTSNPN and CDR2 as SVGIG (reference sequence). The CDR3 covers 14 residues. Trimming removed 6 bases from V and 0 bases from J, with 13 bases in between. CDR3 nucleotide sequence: TGTGCCTGTCGGGAGTCGAAGAGCACAGATACGCAGTATTTT. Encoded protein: CACRESKSTDTQYF.

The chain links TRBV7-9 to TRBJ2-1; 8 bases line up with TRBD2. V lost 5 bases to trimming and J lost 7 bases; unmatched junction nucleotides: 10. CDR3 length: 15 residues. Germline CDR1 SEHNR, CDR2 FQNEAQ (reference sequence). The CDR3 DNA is TGTGCCAGCAGCCTTAGCGGGACCCCGGGGAATGAGCAGTTCTTC. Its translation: CASSLSGTPGNEQFF.

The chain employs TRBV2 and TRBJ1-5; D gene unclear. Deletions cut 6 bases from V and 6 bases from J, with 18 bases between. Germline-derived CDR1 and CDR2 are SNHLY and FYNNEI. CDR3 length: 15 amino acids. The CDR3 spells CASSGESGSGQPQHF. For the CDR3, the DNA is TGTGCCAGCAGCGGAGAATCGGGGAGCGGTCAGCCCCAGCATTTT.

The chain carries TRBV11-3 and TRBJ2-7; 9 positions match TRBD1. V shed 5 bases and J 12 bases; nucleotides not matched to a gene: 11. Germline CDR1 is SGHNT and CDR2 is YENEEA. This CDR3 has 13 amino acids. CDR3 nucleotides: TGTGCCAGCAGCCCAATCGCGGGACAGGGAATGTACTTC. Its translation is CASSPIAGQGMYF.

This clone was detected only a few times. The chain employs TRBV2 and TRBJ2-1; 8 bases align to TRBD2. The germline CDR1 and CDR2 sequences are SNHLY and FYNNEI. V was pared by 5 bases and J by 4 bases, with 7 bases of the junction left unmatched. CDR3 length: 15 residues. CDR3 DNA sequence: TGTGCCAGCAGTCGGGAGCTAGCGGGTTACAATGAGCAGTTCTTC. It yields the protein CASSRELAGYNEQFF.

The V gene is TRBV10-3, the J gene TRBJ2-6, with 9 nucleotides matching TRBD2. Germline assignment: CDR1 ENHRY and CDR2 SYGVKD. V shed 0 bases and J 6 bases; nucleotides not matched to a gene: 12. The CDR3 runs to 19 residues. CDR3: CAISESAGAGGGEANVLTF. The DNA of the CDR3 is TGTGCCATCAGTGAGTCTGCCGGCGCGGGAGGGGGAGAGGCCAACGTCCTGACTTTC.

The CDR3 bases are TGCGCCAGCAGCTCGCCGGGACAGAAGAACACTGAAGCTTTCTTT. Its protein is CASSSPGQKNTEAFF. The V gene is TRBV5-1, the J gene TRBJ1-1, with 7 bases that match TRBD1. Trimming cost V 3 bases and J 1 base; bases outside gene matches: 6. Germline-derived CDR1 and CDR2 are SGHRS and YFSETQ. The CDR3 spans 15 residues.

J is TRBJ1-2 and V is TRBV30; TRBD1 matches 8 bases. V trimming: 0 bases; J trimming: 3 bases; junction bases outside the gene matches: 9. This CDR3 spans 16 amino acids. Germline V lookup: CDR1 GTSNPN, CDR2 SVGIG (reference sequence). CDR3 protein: CAWSVPRNRGDYGYTF. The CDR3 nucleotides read TGTGCCTGGAGTGTACCCCGTAACAGGGGGGACTATGGCTACACCTTC.

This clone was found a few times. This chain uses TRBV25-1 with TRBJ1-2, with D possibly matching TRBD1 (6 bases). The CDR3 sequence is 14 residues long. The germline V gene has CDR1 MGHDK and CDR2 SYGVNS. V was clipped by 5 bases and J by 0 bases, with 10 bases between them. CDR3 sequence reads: CASSLSGANYGYTF. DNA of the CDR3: TGTGCCAGCAGTTTGTCAGGGGCTAACTATGGCTACACCTTC.

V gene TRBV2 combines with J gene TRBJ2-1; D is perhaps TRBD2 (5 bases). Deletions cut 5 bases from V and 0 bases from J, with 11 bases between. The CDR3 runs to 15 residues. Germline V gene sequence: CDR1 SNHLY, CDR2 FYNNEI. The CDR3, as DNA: TGTGCCAGCAGTCGGGCGGAGGTCTCCTACAATGAGCAGTTCTTC. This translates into CASSRAEVSYNEQFF.

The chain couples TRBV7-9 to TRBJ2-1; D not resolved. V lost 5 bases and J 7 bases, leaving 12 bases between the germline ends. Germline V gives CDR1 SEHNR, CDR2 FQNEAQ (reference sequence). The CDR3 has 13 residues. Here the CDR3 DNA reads TGTGCCAGCAGCCCAACACGTCAGAATGAGCAGTTCTTC. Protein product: CASSPTRQNEQFF.

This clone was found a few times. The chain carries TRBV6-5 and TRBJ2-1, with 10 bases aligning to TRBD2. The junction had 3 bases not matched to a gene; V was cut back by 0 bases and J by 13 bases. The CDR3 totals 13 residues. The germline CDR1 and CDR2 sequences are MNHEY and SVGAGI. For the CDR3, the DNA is TGTGCCAGCAGTTACTCCCCTAGCGGGAGTCAGTTCTTC. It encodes CASSYSPSGSQFF.

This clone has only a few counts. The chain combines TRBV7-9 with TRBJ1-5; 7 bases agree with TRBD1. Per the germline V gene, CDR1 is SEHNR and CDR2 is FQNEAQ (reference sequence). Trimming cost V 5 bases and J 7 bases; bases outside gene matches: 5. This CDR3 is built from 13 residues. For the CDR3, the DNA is TGTGCCAGCAGCAAGACAGGGTTGCAGCCCCAGCATTTT. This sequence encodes CASSKTGLQPQHF.

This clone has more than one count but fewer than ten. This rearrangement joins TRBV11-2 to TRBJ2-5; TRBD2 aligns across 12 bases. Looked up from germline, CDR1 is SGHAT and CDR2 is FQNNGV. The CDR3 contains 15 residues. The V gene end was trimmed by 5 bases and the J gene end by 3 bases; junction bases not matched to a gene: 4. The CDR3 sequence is CASSLAGGPEETQYF. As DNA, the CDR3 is TGTGCCAGCAGCCTAGCGGGAGGGCCGGAAGAGACCCAGTACTTC.

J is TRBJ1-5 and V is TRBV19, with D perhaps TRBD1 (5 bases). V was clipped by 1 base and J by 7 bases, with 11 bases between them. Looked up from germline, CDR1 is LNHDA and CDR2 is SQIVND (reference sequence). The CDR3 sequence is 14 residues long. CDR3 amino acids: CASSIGGNRQPQHF. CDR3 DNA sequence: TGTGCCAGTAGTATAGGGGGCAATCGGCAGCCCCAGCATTTT.

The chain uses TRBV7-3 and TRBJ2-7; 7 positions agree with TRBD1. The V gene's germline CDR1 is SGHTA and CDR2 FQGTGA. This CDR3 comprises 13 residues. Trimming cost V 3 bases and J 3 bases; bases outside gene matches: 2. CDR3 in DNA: TGTGCCAGCAGCTTGGGACAGTTCTACGAGCAGTACTTC. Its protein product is CASSLGQFYEQYF.

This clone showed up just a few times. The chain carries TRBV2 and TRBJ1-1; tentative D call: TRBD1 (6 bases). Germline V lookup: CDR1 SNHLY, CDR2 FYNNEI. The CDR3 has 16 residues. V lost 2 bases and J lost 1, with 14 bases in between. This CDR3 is CASSERRGGKNTEAFF. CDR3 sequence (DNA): TGTGCCAGCAGTGAACGTAGGGGGGGAAAGAACACTGAAGCTTTCTTT.